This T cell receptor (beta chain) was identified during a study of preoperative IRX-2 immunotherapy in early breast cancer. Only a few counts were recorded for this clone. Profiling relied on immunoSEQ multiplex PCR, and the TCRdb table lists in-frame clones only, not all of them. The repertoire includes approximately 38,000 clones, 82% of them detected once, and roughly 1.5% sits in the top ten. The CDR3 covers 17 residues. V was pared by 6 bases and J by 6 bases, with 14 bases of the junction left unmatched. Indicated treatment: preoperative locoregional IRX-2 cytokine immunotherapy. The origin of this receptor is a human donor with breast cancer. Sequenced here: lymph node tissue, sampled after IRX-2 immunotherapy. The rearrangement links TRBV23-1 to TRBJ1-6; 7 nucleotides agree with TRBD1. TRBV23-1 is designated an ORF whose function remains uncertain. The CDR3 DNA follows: TGCGCCAGCAGCCAAGAGCCAGGACAGGCATCTAATTCACCCCTCCACTTT. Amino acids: CASSQEPGQASNSPLHF.